This is a list of T cell receptor beta chains from one sample in a study of T cell responses to AZD1222 COVID-19 vaccine. Using immunoSEQ multiplex PCR, the repertoire was profiled, and TCRdb retains in-frame clones only, with some absent. Of under 70,000 clones detected, under 90% appear once; the ten largest clones hold 21%. The sequences come from peripheral blood, collected on day 0 of AZD1222 vaccination. These receptors originate from an adult in good health. The CDR3 runs from the conserved cysteine through the conserved F or W. The order of the fields is D gene, J gene, clone size, V gene, CDR3 protein, CDR3 DNA. D genes are given only for firm matches. Part of the rows lack a size; the others show once, few, many or a class for expanded clones.

-,TRBJ2-2,-,TRBV5-1,CASSLAGKGGGELFF,TGCGCCAGCAGCTTGGCCGGCAAGGGGGGCGGGGAGCTGTTTTTT
TRBD1,TRBJ1-1,-,TRBV19,CASMEGARFLNTEAFF,TGTGCCAGTATGGAGGGGGCGAGGTTCCTGAACACTGAAGCTTTCTTT
-,TRBJ2-3,-,TRBV7-2,CASSSRNTQYF,TGTGCCAGCAGCTCTAGAAATACGCAGTATTTT
-,TRBJ1-1,-,TRBV7-9,CASRPTGGTEAFF,TGTGCCAGCCGGCCGACAGGTGGGACTGAAGCTTTCTTT
-,TRBJ1-5,-,TRBV4-3,CASSQGLAGEGQPQHF,TGCGCCAGCAGCCAAGGGCTCGCGGGGGAGGGTCAGCCCCAGCATTTT
TRBD2,TRBJ2-3,once,TRBV11-3,CASSPGTSGGAGDTQYF,TGTGCCAGCAGCCCCGGGACTAGCGGGGGGGCAGGAGATACGCAGTATTTT
-,TRBJ1-6,few,TRBV10-3,CAISDRELGSPLHF,TGTGCCATCAGTGATAGGGAACTCGGATCACCCCTCCACTTT
-,TRBJ1-2,-,TRBV27,CASSLRQGYYGYTF,TGTGCCAGCAGTTTACGGCAGGGATACTATGGCTACACCTTC
TRBD1,TRBJ2-4,-,TRBV2,CASQTGGAGKNIQYF,TGTGCCAGCCAGACAGGGGGCGCGGGCAAAAACATTCAGTACTTC
TRBD1,TRBJ2-2,-,TRBV24-1,CATRPGTGVTGELFF,TGTGCCACCAGACCCGGGACAGGGGTAACCGGGGAGCTGTTTTTT
-,TRBJ2-1,-,TRBV18,CASSPYHGGVGNEQFF,TGTGCCAGCTCACCGTACCACGGAGGAGTCGGGAATGAGCAGTTCTTC
-,TRBJ2-7,-,TRBV27,CASSLVGSSSYEQYF,TGTGCCAGCAGTTTAGTCGGCAGCAGCTCCTACGAGCAGTACTTC
-,TRBJ1-5,-,TRBV28,CATRTGDDQPQHF,TGTGCCACCCGAACAGGTGACGATCAGCCCCAGCATTTT
TRBD1,TRBJ1-1,-,TRBV19,CASLPGQGLTTEAFF,TGTGCCAGTCTTCCGGGACAGGGGCTGACCACTGAAGCTTTCTTT
TRBD1,TRBJ1-5,-,TRBV9,CASSAEDRVRAQPQHF,TGTGCCAGCAGCGCGGAGGACAGGGTTCGGGCTCAGCCCCAGCATTTT
TRBD2,TRBJ2-1,-,TRBV10-1,CASSESLREGQGNEQFF,TGCGCCAGCAGTGAGTCCTTACGGGAGGGCCAGGGGAATGAGCAGTTCTTC
TRBD1,TRBJ1-6,few,TRBV6-5,CASGRGLGNSPLHF,TGTGCCAGCGGCAGGGGGCTGGGGAATTCACCCCTCCACTTT
-,TRBJ1-1,-,TRBV29-1,CSVANSEAFF,TGCAGCGTTGCTAACAGTGAAGCTTTCTTT
-,TRBJ1-4,-,TRBV4-3,CASSLAWEDEKLFF,TGCGCCAGCAGCCTAGCATGGGAGGATGAAAAACTGTTTTTT
-,TRBJ2-4,-,TRBV27,CASSLGQLAKNIQYF,TGTGCCAGCAGTTTAGGGCAGTTAGCCAAAAACATTCAGTACTTC
TRBD1,TRBJ1-1,-,TRBV25-1,CASSEWDRVDYTEAFF,TGTGCCAGCAGTGAATGGGACAGGGTGGACTACACTGAAGCTTTCTTT
-,TRBJ1-2,-,TRBV18,CASSGVRGAYGYTF,TGTGCCAGCTCAGGGGTCAGGGGTGCCTATGGCTACACCTTC
-,TRBJ2-5,-,TRBV15,CATSRDRTGRGETQYF,TGTGCCACCAGCAGAGATAGGACAGGGAGGGGGGAGACCCAGTACTTC
-,TRBJ1-4,-,TRBV20-1,CSAGENEKLFF,TGCAGTGCTGGTGAGAATGAAAAACTGTTTTTT
TRBD2,TRBJ2-7,-,TRBV5-1,CASSWRGTSGRSPVTYEQYF,TGCGCCAGCAGCTGGCGCGGGACTAGCGGGAGGTCCCCCGTAACCTACGAGCAGTACTTC
-,TRBJ1-1,-,TRBV28,CASNLNGDTEAFF,TGTGCCAGCAACCTCAACGGAGACACTGAAGCTTTCTTT
-,TRBJ2-2,-,TRBV5-6,CASTKRGIGELFF,TGTGCCAGCACCAAAAGGGGAATCGGGGAGCTGTTTTTT
-,TRBJ2-6,-,TRBV28,CASSPYPSGANVLTF,TGTGCCAGCAGTCCTTACCCCTCTGGGGCCAACGTCCTGACTTTC
-,TRBJ2-7,-,TRBV7-3,CASSTPGSYEQYF,TGTGCCAGCAGCACTCCCGGGAGCTACGAGCAGTACTTC
TRBD2,TRBJ2-3,once,TRBV6-5,CASSPLAAADTQYF,TGTGCCAGCAGCCCACTAGCGGCGGCAGATACGCAGTATTTT
-,TRBJ2-6,-,TRBV9,CASSAGYRASGANVLTF,TGTGCCAGCAGCGCGGGATACAGGGCCTCTGGGGCCAACGTCCTGACTTTC
-,TRBJ2-2,-,TRBV25-1,CASSDTGANTGELFF,TGTGCCAGCAGTGATACCGGGGCGAACACCGGGGAGCTGTTTTTT
-,TRBJ2-7,-,TRBV7-2,CASSRTAYEQYF,TGTGCCAGCAGCAGAACCGCCTACGAGCAGTACTTC
TRBD2,TRBJ2-5,once,TRBV19,CASSIVRGGFLQETQYF,TGTGCCAGTAGTATAGTTCGGGGGGGCTTCCTCCAAGAGACCCAGTACTTC
TRBD1,TRBJ1-4,-,TRBV29-1,CSAWTGTTLQLGEKLFF,TGCAGCGCGTGGACAGGGACTACGCTGCAACTAGGGGAAAAACTGTTTTTT
-,TRBJ1-1,-,TRBV25-1,CASSERVDTEAFF,TGTGCCAGCAGTGAACGGGTGGACACTGAAGCTTTCTTT
TRBD1,TRBJ2-1,-,TRBV4-3,CASSQTGTGEPDEQFF,TGCGCCAGCAGCCAAACAGGGACAGGTGAGCCGGATGAGCAGTTCTTC
TRBD1,TRBJ1-4,-,TRBV30,CAWSPDRINEKLFF,TGTGCCTGGAGTCCGGACAGGATAAATGAAAAACTGTTTTTT
-,TRBJ2-1,-,TRBV6-2/TRBV6-3,CASSPWGVSYNEQFF,TGTGCCAGCAGTCCCTGGGGGGTCTCCTACAATGAGCAGTTCTTC
-,TRBJ2-6,few,TRBV27,CASSFWGRGANVLTF,TGTGCCAGCAGTTTTTGGGGGCGCGGGGCCAACGTCCTGACTTTC